What follows are 27 T cell receptor beta chains derived from one specimen sequenced in a study of T cell repertoires in cytomegalovirus infection. TCRdb independently ran MiXCR on the reads; one entry per CDR3 protein. The sample has 650,000 to 850,000 distinct CDR3 sequences, about 27% seen once. These TCRs' antigens remain unknown. The sequencing used cultured CD8+ T cells from PBMCs, collected from culture after CMV antigen stimulation. The receptor set was obtained from a human donor in good health (CMV status not recorded). Some clones in this sample may be carry-over from other donors' samples.

This clonotype has ten or more counts. J is TRBJ1-4 and V is TRBV7-2; D possibly corresponds to TRBD1 (5 bases). The germline V gene encodes CDR1 SGHTA and CDR2 FQGNSA. The CDR3 totals 17 residues. Deletions cut 2 bases from V and 8 bases from J, with 21 bases between. The CDR3 reads CASSLPVGGEEREKLFF. In DNA, the CDR3 is TGTGCCAGCAGCTTACCTGTCGGAGGGGAGGAAAGAGAAAAACTGTTTTTT.

The rearrangement joins TRBV7-4 to TRBJ2-5; tentatively, D is TRBD1 (6 bases). V shed 2 bases and J shed 1 base, with 14 bases lying between them. Germline values: CDR1 SGHVT, CDR2 SQSDAQ. This CDR3 spans 16 amino acids. The chain's CDR3 is CASSLLWGQVQETQYF. The CDR3 region has the DNA TGTGCCAGCAGCTTACTCTGGGGGCAAGTCCAAGAGACCCAGTACTTC.

Ten or more counts support this clonotype. The gene calls are TRBV28 and TRBJ1-6; possible D gene TRBD1, 6 bases. The CDR3 is 14 amino acids. CDR1 and CDR2 (germline): MDHEN, SYDVKM. V lost 5 bases, J lost 8 bases, and 13 bases lay in between. The CDR3 region has the DNA TGTGCCAGCAGTCTCAGGGGATTGGATTCACCCCTCCACTTT. This translates into CASSLRGLDSPLHF.

This clonotype was found many times. V usage is TRBV12-3 or TRBV12-4 and J usage is TRBJ1-2; D unresolved. V lost 6 bases to trimming and J lost 6 bases, with 8 bases between them. CDR3 length: 11 amino acids. The CDR3: CASSFGDGYTF. CDR3 nucleotides: TGTGCCAGCAGCTTCGGTGATGGCTACACCTTC.

This clonotype was detected only a few times. This chain uses TRBV15 with TRBJ2-1; 9 nucleotides match TRBD1. CDR1 LNHNV and CDR2 YYDKDF come from the germline V gene (reference sequence). Germline trimming cut 3 bases from V and 3 bases from J; bases unmatched to any gene: 6. The CDR3 extends over 16 amino acids. The CDR3, as DNA: TGTGCCACCAGCAGGATGGACAGGGGAGACTACAATGAGCAGTTCTTC. This codes for CATSRMDRGDYNEQFF.

This clonotype was observed a few times. The chain has TRBV7-3 and TRBJ2-2; the D gene is possibly TRBD2 (6 bases). The germline V gene has CDR1 SGHTA and CDR2 FQGTGA. CDR3 length: 16 residues. Trimming stripped 3 bases from V and 0 bases from J, with 11 bases between. The CDR3 sequence is CASSFQERANTGELFF. The CDR3, as DNA: TGTGCCAGCAGCTTCCAAGAGCGGGCGAACACCGGGGAGCTGTTTTTT.

This clonotype was picked up a small number of times. This chain joins TRBV6-5 and TRBJ2-1; D possibly uses TRBD1 or TRBD2 (5 bases each). Germline V gene data show CDR1 as MNHEY and CDR2 as SVGAGI. This CDR3 has 13 residues. Trimming took 2 bases from V and 8 from J, leaving 10 bases between them. The CDR3 DNA follows: TGTGCCAGCAGTTACGGGGGATCGGATGAGCAGTTCTTC. This sequence encodes CASSYGGSDEQFF.

The chain recombines TRBV13 with TRBJ2-3, with a possible D match to TRBD1 (6 bases). Germline CDR1 reads PRHDT; CDR2 reads FYEKMQ (reference sequence). The CDR3 has 16 amino acids. Trimming shortened V by 7 bases and J by 0 bases, and 17 bases separated the two germline ends. The CDR3 DNA reads as TGTGCCAGCAACTCCGGATTAGGGGGAAGCACAGATACGCAGTATTTT. The encoded protein is CASNSGLGGSTDTQYF.

This clonotype was picked up a small number of times. The chain employs TRBV4-1 and TRBJ2-1, with 8 bases that match TRBD2. Unmatched junction bases numbered 4, after V lost 3 bases and J lost 3 bases. This CDR3 is built from 15 residues. Germline CDR1 MGHRA, CDR2 YSYEKL. The CDR3 region is CASSHPGLVYNEQFF. CDR3 bases: TGCGCCAGCAGCCACCCGGGACTAGTCTACAATGAGCAGTTCTTC.

This rearrangement joins TRBV15 to TRBJ2-1, with D unclear. Per germline, CDR1 LNHNV and CDR2 YYDKDF (reference sequence). V lost 0 bases and J lost 4, with 4 bases in between. The CDR3 runs 13 residues. CDR3 sequence: CATSRDGYNEQFF. The DNA of the CDR3 is TGTGCCACCAGCAGAGATGGTTACAATGAGCAGTTCTTC.

J is TRBJ1-2 and V is TRBV6-2 or TRBV6-3; D gene ambiguous. The V gene's germline CDR1 is MNHEY and CDR2 SVGEGT. CDR3 length: 16 residues. Trimming stripped 5 bases from V and 5 bases from J, with 21 bases between. This CDR3 is CASSSALGLMIYGYTF. The CDR3 bases are TGTGCCAGCAGTAGTGCCCTTGGACTGATGATTTATGGCTACACCTTC.

This clonotype was counted at least ten times. CDR3 DNA sequence: TGTGCCAGCAGCCTCACCAGCGTCCGTGGCTACACCTTC. Its translation: CASSLTSVRGYTF. This rearrangement joins TRBV5-4 to TRBJ1-2; unclear D gene. CDR1 and CDR2 (germline): SGHNT, YYREEE (reference sequence). CDR3 length equals 13 residues. V lost 4 bases and J lost 7, with 14 bases in between. Full variable domain (outside the CDR3, taken from reference TRBV5-4 and TRBJ1-2): ETGVTQSPTHLIKTRGQQVTLRCSSQSGHNTVSWYQQALGQGPQFIFQYYREEENGRGNFPPRFSGLQFPNYSSELNVNALELDDSALYLCASSLTSVRGYTFGSGTRLTVV.

The chain has TRBV27 and TRBJ2-5; D ambiguous. Germline V gene lookup returns CDR1 MNHEY and CDR2 SMNVEV (reference sequence). The CDR3 has 15 amino acids. The V end was cut by 5 bases, the J end by 3 bases, with 16 bases between. The CDR3 coding sequence is TGTGCCAGCAGTCCGGGTTTAGAAGGGAAAGAGACCCAGTACTTC. It yields the protein CASSPGLEGKETQYF.

This chain links TRBV12-3 or TRBV12-4 with TRBJ2-3; D unresolved. V was pared by 1 base and J by 5 bases, with 25 bases between. This CDR3 region has 19 residues. CDR3: CASSLVWDLQIPEIDTQYF. CDR3 DNA sequence: TGTGCCAGCAGTTTAGTTTGGGATCTCCAGATCCCCGAGATAGATACGCAGTATTTT.

Only a few counts were recorded for this clonotype. The V gene is TRBV10-3, the J gene TRBJ1-1; no firm D call. The V gene lost 2 bases and the J gene lost 3 bases, with 7 bases spanning the gap. CDR1 is ENHRY, CDR2 SYGVKD, per germline. The length of the CDR3 is 13 residues. The CDR3, as DNA: TGTGCCATCAGTGAGGGATTCGACACTGAAGCTTTCTTT. Its protein product is CAISEGFDTEAFF.

The chain is built from TRBV7-6 and TRBJ2-1; 9 bases are shared with TRBD1. Germline V gene lookup returns CDR1 SGHVS and CDR2 FNYEAQ. The junction had 14 bases not matched to a gene; V was cut back by 5 bases and J by 3 bases. The CDR3 has 18 amino acids. In nucleotides, the CDR3 is TGTGCCAGCAGCCGAACCTCGTGGGGGACAGGGATCTACAATGAGCAGTTCTTC. The encoded protein is CASSRTSWGTGIYNEQFF.

The V and J genes are TRBV7-6 and TRBJ2-4; D may be TRBD1 or TRBD2 (6 bases each). The V end lost 4 bases, the J end lost 0 bases, and 19 bases lay between the germline ends. CDR1 is SGHVS and CDR2 is FNYEAQ in the germline V gene. CDR3 length: 18 residues. The CDR3 sequence is CASSSPRGDSLAKNIQYF. CDR3 DNA: TGTGCCAGCAGCTCACCTAGGGGGGACTCACTAGCCAAAAACATTCAGTACTTC. Based on the CDR3 plus reference TRBV7-6 and TRBJ2-4, the full variable domain is GAGVSQSPRYKVTKRGQDVALRCDPISGHVSLYWYRQALGQGPEFLTYFNYEAQQDKSGLPNDRFSAERPEGSISTLTIQRTEQRDSAMYRCASSSPRGDSLAKNIQYFGAGTRLSVL.

This chain uses TRBV4-1 with TRBJ1-2, with D perhaps TRBD1 (5 bases). This CDR3 has 15 residues. CDR1 MGHRA and CDR2 YSYEKL come from the germline V gene. The germline V and J ends were trimmed by 4 bases and 8 bases, with 20 bases remaining between them. The CDR3 is CASSPDRDFQEGYTF. CDR3 nucleotides: TGCGCCAGCAGCCCCGACCGGGACTTTCAGGAGGGCTACACCTTC.

The sample holds many counts of this clonotype. The chain has TRBV7-9 and TRBJ2-4, with 12 bases lining up with TRBD1. This CDR3 is built from 18 residues. V lost 4 bases to trimming and J lost 1 base; unmatched junction nucleotides: 8. CDR1 is SEHNR and CDR2 is FQNEAQ in the germline V gene (reference sequence). The CDR3: CASSSRDRGRVAKNIQYF. DNA of the CDR3: TGTGCCAGCAGCTCCCGGGACAGGGGGCGCGTTGCCAAAAACATTCAGTACTTC.

This clonotype was seen many times. The chain has TRBV7-6 and TRBJ2-5, with 9 bases aligning to TRBD1. CDR3 size: 15 residues. With 0 bases clipped from V and 5 bases from J, the junction kept 4 bases outside the gene matches. Germline V gene lookup returns CDR1 SGHVS and CDR2 FNYEAQ. As DNA, the CDR3 is TGTGCCAGCAGCTTAGCACAGACAGGGGGGGAGACCCAGTACTTC. Translated: CASSLAQTGGETQYF.

Concerning this clonotype: One end of the junction varies from germline; a read error may be responsible. The V gene is TRBV11-3, the J gene TRBJ1-3; D is undetermined. CDR1 and CDR2 from the germline V gene are SGHNT and YENEEA. This CDR3 has 14 residues. The CDR3 DNA follows: TGTACCAGCAGCTCGGACTTCTCTGGAAACACCATATATTTT. This translates into CTSSSDFSGNTIYF.

This chain uses TRBV13 with TRBJ2-3, with D possibly being TRBD1 (6 bases). In germline, CDR1 is PRHDT, CDR2 FYEKMQ (reference sequence). The V end was cut by 5 bases, the J end by 6 bases, with 9 bases between. CDR3 length: 12 residues. The CDR3 region has the DNA TGTGCCAGCAGCCAACAGGGTGATACGCAGTATTTT. Encoded protein: CASSQQGDTQYF.

The rearrangement uses TRBV7-3 and TRBJ1-2; possible D gene TRBD1, 5 bases. Trimming took off 1 base at V and 5 bases at J, with 14 bases between the two ends. The CDR3 is made up of 15 amino acids. Germline V lookup: CDR1 SGHTA, CDR2 FQGTGA. The CDR3 region is CASSLMPAGGYGYTF. The CDR3 DNA follows: TGTGCCAGCAGCTTAATGCCGGCGGGGGGGTATGGCTACACCTTC.

The chain recombines TRBV14 with TRBJ2-5; 8 bases map to TRBD2. This CDR3 comprises 18 residues. V lost 1 base and J lost 5; bases outside the gene matches: 15. Germline CDR1 and CDR2: SGHDN and FVKESK. CDR3 region: CASSQGYSGATSDETQYF. CDR3 sequence (DNA): TGTGCCAGCAGCCAAGGCTATAGCGGGGCAACATCCGACGAGACCCAGTACTTC.

The chain is built from TRBV27 and TRBJ1-2; tentative D call: TRBD1 (5 bases). Trimming took off 5 bases at V and 8 bases at J, with 15 bases between the two ends. This CDR3 spans 13 amino acids. Germline V CDR1 and CDR2: MNHEY, SMNVEV (reference sequence). As DNA, the CDR3 is TGTGCCAGCAGTCCAGGGCCTACTAGCGGCTACACCTTC. This sequence encodes CASSPGPTSGYTF.

The gene calls are TRBV6-5 and TRBJ2-3, with D unclear. The CDR3 spans 13 residues. Germline loops: CDR1 MNHEY, CDR2 SVGAGI. With 7 bases removed from V and 4 bases from J, the gap between germline ends came to 12 bases. The CDR3 loop is CASTLLGADTQYF. Here the CDR3 DNA reads TGTGCCAGCACCCTACTTGGGGCAGATACGCAGTATTTT.

The chain joins TRBV29-1 to TRBJ2-7; no definite D call. Germline CDR1 and CDR2: SQVTM and ANQGSEA. The V end was cut by 0 bases, the J end by 2 bases, with 8 bases between. This CDR3 is 13 amino acids long. CDR3 in DNA: TGCAGCGTTGAAGATCAGGAAGCCTACGAGCAGTACTTC. Protein sequence: CSVEDQEAYEQYF.